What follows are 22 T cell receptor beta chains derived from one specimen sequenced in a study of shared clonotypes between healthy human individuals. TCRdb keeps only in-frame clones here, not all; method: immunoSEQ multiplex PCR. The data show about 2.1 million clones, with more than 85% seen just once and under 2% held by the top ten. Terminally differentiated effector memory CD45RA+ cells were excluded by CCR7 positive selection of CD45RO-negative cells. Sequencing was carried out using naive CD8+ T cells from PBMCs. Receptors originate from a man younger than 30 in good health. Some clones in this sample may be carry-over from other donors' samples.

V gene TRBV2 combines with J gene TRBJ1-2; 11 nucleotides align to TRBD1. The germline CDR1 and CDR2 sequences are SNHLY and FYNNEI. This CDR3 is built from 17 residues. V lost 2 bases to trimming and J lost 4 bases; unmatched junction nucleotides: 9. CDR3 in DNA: TGTGCCAGCAGTGAACTTGGACAGGGGGCGGTGCGCTATGGCTACACCTTC. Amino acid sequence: CASSELGQGAVRYGYTF.

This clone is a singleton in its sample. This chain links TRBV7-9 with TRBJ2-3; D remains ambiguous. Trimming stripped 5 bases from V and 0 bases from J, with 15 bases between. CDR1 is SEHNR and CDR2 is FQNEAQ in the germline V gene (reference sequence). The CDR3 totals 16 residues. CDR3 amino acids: CASSPPSGPSTDTQYF. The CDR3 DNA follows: TGTGCCAGCAGCCCCCCTTCCGGCCCAAGCACAGATACGCAGTATTTT.

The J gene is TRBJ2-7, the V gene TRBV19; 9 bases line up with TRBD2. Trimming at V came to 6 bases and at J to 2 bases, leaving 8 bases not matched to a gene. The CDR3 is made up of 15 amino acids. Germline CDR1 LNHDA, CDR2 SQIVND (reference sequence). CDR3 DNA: TGTGCCAGTAGCGTCAGTTCTAGCGGGACCTACGAGCAGTACTTC. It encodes CASSVSSSGTYEQYF.

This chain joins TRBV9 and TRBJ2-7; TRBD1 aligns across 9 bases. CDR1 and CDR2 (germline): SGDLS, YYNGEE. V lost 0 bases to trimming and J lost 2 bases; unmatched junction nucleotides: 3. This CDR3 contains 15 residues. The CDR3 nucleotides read TGTGCCAGCAGCGTAGGGGACAGGGTCCCCTACGAGCAGTACTTC. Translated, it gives CASSVGDRVPYEQYF.

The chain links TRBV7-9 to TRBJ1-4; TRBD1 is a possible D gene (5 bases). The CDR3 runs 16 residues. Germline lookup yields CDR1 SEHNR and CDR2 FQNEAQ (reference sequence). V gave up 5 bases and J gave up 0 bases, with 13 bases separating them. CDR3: CASSSGVTATNEKLFF. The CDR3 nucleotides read TGTGCCAGCAGCAGCGGTGTGACAGCAACTAATGAAAAACTGTTTTTT.

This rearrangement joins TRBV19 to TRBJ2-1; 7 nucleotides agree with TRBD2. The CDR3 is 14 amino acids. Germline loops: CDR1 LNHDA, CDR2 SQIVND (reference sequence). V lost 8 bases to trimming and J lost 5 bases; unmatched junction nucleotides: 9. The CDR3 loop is CASGWTRWDNEQFF. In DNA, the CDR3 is TGTGCCAGTGGGTGGACTAGATGGGACAATGAGCAGTTCTTC.

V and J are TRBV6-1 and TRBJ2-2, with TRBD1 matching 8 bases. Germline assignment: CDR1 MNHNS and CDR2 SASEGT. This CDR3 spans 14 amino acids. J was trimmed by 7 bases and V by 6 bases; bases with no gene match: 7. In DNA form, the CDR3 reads TGTGCCAGCAGGCAAGGGACAGGCGGCGGGGAGCTGTTTTTT. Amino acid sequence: CASRQGTGGGELFF.

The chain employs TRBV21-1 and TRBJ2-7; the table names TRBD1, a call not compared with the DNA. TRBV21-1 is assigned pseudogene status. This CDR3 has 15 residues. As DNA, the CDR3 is TGTGCCAGCAGCTCGCCCGGGACAAAGCCCGACGAGCAGTACTTC. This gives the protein CASSSPGTKPDEQYF.

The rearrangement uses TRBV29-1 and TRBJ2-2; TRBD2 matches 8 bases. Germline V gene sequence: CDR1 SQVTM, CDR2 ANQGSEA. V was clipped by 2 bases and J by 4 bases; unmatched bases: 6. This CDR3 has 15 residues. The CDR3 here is CSVEWAGGSTGELFF. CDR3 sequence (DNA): TGCAGCGTTGAATGGGCGGGGGGAAGCACCGGGGAGCTGTTTTTT.

CDR3 amino acids: CSAFDRAYEQFF. CDR3 sequence (DNA): TGCAGCGCTTTCGACAGGGCCTATGAGCAGTTCTTC. V and J are TRBV29-1 and TRBJ2-1, with 7 positions matching TRBD1. V trimming: 7 bases; J trimming: 8 bases; junction bases outside the gene matches: 8. CDR3 length equals 12 residues. CDR1 SQVTM and CDR2 ANQGSEA come from the germline V gene.

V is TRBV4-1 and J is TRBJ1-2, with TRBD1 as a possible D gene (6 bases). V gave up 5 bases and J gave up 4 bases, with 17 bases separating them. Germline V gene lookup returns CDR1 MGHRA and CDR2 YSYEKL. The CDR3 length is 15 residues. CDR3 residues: CASSYPGELGYGYTF. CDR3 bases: TGCGCCAGCAGCTATCCAGGGGAGTTGGGCTATGGCTACACCTTC.

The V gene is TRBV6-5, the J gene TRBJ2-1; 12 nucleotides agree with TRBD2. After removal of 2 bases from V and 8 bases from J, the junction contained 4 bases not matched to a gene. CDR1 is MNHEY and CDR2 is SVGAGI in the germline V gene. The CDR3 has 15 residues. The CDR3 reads CASSYLAGGPDEQFF. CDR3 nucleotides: TGTGCCAGCAGTTACCTAGCGGGAGGGCCAGATGAGCAGTTCTTC.

CDR3 sequence: CASSFRDVLYEQYF. The CDR3 DNA follows: TGTGCCAGCAGCTTTCGGGACGTTCTCTACGAGCAGTACTTC. The V and J genes are TRBV11-2 and TRBJ2-7; TRBD1 or TRBD2 may be the D gene (5 bases each). The V end lost 3 bases, the J end lost 3 bases, and 12 bases lay between the germline ends. This CDR3 comprises 14 residues. Germline values: CDR1 SGHAT, CDR2 FQNNGV.

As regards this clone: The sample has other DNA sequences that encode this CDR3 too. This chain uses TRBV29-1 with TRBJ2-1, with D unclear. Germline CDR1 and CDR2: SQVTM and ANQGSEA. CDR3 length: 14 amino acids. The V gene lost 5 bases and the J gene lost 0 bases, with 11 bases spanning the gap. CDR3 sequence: CSVMTVLSYNEQFF. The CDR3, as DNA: TGCAGCGTTATGACGGTTCTCTCCTACAATGAGCAGTTCTTC.

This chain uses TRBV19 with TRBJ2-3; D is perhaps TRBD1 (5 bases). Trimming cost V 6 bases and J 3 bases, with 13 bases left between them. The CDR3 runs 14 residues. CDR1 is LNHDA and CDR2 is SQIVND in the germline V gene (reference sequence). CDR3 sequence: CASSDRFETDTQYF. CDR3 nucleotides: TGTGCCAGTAGCGACAGATTTGAGACAGATACGCAGTATTTT.

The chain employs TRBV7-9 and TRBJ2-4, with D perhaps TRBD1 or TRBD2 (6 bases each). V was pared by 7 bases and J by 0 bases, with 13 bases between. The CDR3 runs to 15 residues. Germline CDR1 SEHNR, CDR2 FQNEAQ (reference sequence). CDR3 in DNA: TGTGCCAGCACTGGGGGGCCGGAAGCCAAAAACATTCAGTACTTC. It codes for CASTGGPEAKNIQYF.

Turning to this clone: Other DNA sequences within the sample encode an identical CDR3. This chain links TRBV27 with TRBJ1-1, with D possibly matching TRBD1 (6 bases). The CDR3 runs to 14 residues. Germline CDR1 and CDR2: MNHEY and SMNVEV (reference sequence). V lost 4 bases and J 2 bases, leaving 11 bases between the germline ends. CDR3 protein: CASSSRGGNTEAFF. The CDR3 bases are TGTGCCAGCAGTTCCCGAGGGGGTAACACTGAAGCTTTCTTT.

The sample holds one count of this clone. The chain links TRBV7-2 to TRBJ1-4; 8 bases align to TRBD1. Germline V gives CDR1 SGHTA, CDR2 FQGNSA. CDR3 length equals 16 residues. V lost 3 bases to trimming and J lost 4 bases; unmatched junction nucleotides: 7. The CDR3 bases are TGTGCCAGCAGCTTCGGGACAGGAAGCTATAATGAAAAACTGTTTTTT. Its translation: CASSFGTGSYNEKLFF.

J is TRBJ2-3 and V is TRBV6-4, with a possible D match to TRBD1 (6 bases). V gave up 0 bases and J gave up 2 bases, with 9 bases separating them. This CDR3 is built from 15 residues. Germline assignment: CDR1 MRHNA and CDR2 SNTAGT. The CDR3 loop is CASSDSPGATDTQYF. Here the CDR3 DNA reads TGTGCCAGCAGTGACTCCCCAGGGGCCACAGATACGCAGTATTTT.

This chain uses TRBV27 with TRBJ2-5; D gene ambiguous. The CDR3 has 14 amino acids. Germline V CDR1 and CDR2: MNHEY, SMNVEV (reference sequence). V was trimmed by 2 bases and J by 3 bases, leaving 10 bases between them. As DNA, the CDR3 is TGTGCCAGCAGTTTACGGCACGAAAAAGAGACCCAGTACTTC. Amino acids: CASSLRHEKETQYF.

CDR3 sequence reads: CASSLIPLAGMMSSNYGYTF. The CDR3 DNA follows: TGTGCCAGCAGCTTAATCCCCTTGGCAGGGATGATGAGTAGTAACTATGGCTACACCTTC. The rearrangement joins TRBV5-4 to TRBJ1-2; D possibly corresponds to TRBD1 (5 bases). The CDR3 length is 20 residues. CDR1 and CDR2 (germline): SGHNT, YYREEE (reference sequence). Trimming shortened V by 2 bases and J by 1 base, and 27 bases separated the two germline ends.

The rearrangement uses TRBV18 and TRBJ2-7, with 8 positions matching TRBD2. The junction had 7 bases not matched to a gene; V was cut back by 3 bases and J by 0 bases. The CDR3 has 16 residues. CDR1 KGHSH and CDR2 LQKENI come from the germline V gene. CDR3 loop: CASSPSRGRSSYEQYF. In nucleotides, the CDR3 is TGTGCCAGCTCACCGTCTCGCGGGAGGTCCTCCTACGAGCAGTACTTC. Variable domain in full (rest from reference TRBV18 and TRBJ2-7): NAGVMQNPRHLVRRRGQEARLRCSPMKGHSHVYWYRQLPEEGLKFMVYLQKENIIDESGMPKERFSAEFPKEGPSILRIQQVVRGDSAAYFCASSPSRGRSSYEQYFGPGTRLTVT.